One and the same sample provided the 13 T cell receptor beta chains below, sequenced in a study of T cell responses to AZD1222 COVID-19 vaccine. The table came from immunoSEQ multiplex PCR; TCRdb's copy has only in-frame clones and leaves some out. The data hold over 110,000 clones, with about 93% observed a single time. The sample here was peripheral blood, taken on day 0 of AZD1222 vaccination. The receptors shown here come from an adult in good health.

The chain joins TRBV19 to TRBJ2-7, with D tentatively TRBD2 (5 bases). Trimming stripped 5 bases from V and 3 bases from J, with 11 bases between. Germline lookup yields CDR1 LNHDA and CDR2 SQIVND (reference sequence). CDR3 size: 13 residues. The CDR3: CASSPASSYEQYF. The CDR3 DNA sequence: TGTGCCAGTAGTCCGGCTAGCAGCTACGAGCAGTACTTC. The full variable domain, rest sourced from reference TRBV19 and TRBJ2-7, is DGGITQSPKYLFRKEGQNVTLSCEQNLNHDAMYWYRQDPGQGLRLIYYSQIVNDFQKGDIAEGYSVSREKKESFPLTVTSAQKNPTAFYLCASSPASSYEQYFGPGTRLTVT.

The chain joins TRBV5-1 to TRBJ2-2; the D call may be TRBD1 or TRBD2 (5 bases each). Germline CDR1 is SGHRS and CDR2 is YFSETQ. The CDR3 consists of 14 residues. Trimming stripped 0 bases from V and 4 bases from J, with 7 bases between. Written as DNA, the CDR3 is TGCGCCAGCAGCTTGGGGGGGACCACCGGGGAGCTGTTTTTT. Residues: CASSLGGTTGELFF.

This clone was picked up one time. The rearrangement uses TRBV9 and TRBJ2-1; D is unresolved. Trimming removed 3 bases at V and 3 bases at J, with 10 bases between. CDR1 SGDLS and CDR2 YYNGEE come from the germline V gene. The CDR3 consists of 14 residues. CDR3 loop: CASSGPYGYNEQFF. DNA for the CDR3: TGTGCCAGCAGCGGACCGTATGGCTACAATGAGCAGTTCTTC.

This chain joins TRBV7-2 and TRBJ2-5; no clear D gene. CDR3 length equals 14 residues. Between the trimmed V and J ends, which lost 2 bases and 2 bases, there was a span of 9 bases. Germline assignment: CDR1 SGHTA and CDR2 FQGNSA. The CDR3 is CASSLSPGQETQYF. In DNA, the CDR3 is TGTGCCAGCAGCTTATCGCCCGGGCAAGAGACCCAGTACTTC.

This chain uses TRBV6-2 or TRBV6-3 with TRBJ2-1, with TRBD2 matching 8 bases. Germline trimming cut 2 bases from V and 2 bases from J; bases unmatched to any gene: 5. The CDR3 contains 16 residues. Germline CDR1 MNHEY, CDR2 SVGEGT. CDR3 sequence (DNA): TGTGCCAGCAGTTACCCGGCGGGAGGCCCCTACAATGAGCAGTTCTTC. It specifies CASSYPAGGPYNEQFF.

The V and J genes are TRBV4-2 and TRBJ2-3; D may be TRBD1 or TRBD2 (5 bases each). Per the germline V gene, CDR1 is LGHNA and CDR2 is YNFKEQ. This CDR3 is 14 amino acids long. Trimming stripped 4 bases from V and 6 bases from J, with 14 bases between. CDR3 in amino acids: CASSRVVGEDTQYF. Here the CDR3 DNA reads TGTGCCAGCAGCCGGGTTGTAGGGGAGGATACGCAGTATTTT.

This clone has just one count. V gene TRBV20-1 combines with J gene TRBJ1-1; D is uncertain. The germline V and J ends were trimmed by 4 bases and 3 bases, with 6 bases remaining between them. Germline values: CDR1 DFQATT, CDR2 SNEGSKA (reference sequence). This CDR3 is 11 amino acids long. The CDR3 region is CSAIPHTEAFF. The CDR3 nucleotides read TGCAGTGCTATCCCCCACACTGAAGCTTTCTTT.

This chain joins TRBV7-2 and TRBJ1-5; 8 bases line up with TRBD1. The germline V gene has CDR1 SGHTA and CDR2 FQGNSA. This CDR3 is built from 14 residues. J lost 6 bases, V lost 5 bases, and 6 bases had no gene match. CDR3 in DNA: TGTGCCAGCAGCCGGGGACAGGCGACTCAGCCCCAGCATTTT. Protein product: CASSRGQATQPQHF.

The rearrangement links TRBV10-3 to TRBJ2-1, with 8 bases identical to TRBD2. Germline CDR1 reads ENHRY; CDR2 reads SYGVKD. V dropped 3 bases and J dropped 6; count of bases not matched to a gene: 4. This CDR3 is built from 14 residues. CDR3 sequence (DNA): TGTGCCATCAGTGAAAAAGCGGGAGTCAATGAGCAGTTCTTC. Its protein product is CAISEKAGVNEQFF.

This chain connects TRBV5-4 to TRBJ2-5; D remains ambiguous. V was clipped by 4 bases and J by 5 bases, with 9 bases between them. Germline-derived CDR1 and CDR2 are SGHNT and YYREEE (reference sequence). The CDR3 covers 12 residues. CDR3 DNA: TGTGCCAGCAGCGCCTTCCCTGAGACCCAGTACTTC. It codes for CASSAFPETQYF. The whole variable domain, filled in from reference TRBV5-4 and TRBJ2-5, reads ETGVTQSPTHLIKTRGQQVTLRCSSQSGHNTVSWYQQALGQGPQFIFQYYREEENGRGNFPPRFSGLQFPNYSSELNVNALELDDSALYLCASSAFPETQYFGPGTRLLVL.

The chain combines TRBV29-1 with TRBJ1-1, with a weak D call TRBD1 (6 bases). Germline V gene data show CDR1 as SQVTM and CDR2 as ANQGSEA. CDR3 length: 12 residues. The V and J ends lost 5 bases and 3 bases respectively, with 10 bases between them. The CDR3 protein is CSVWRGDTEAFF. In nucleotides, the CDR3 is TGCAGCGTTTGGAGGGGGGACACTGAAGCTTTCTTT. Full variable domain (rest looked up from reference TRBV29-1 and TRBJ1-1): SAVISQKPSRDICQRGTSLTIQCQVDSQVTMMFWYRQQPGQSLTLIATANQGSEATYESGFVIDKFPISRPNLTFSTLTVSNMSPEDSSIYLCSVWRGDTEAFFGQGTRLTVV.

V gene TRBV9 combines with J gene TRBJ1-5, with 7 bases that match TRBD1. V dropped 0 bases and J dropped 7; count of bases not matched to a gene: 7. Per the germline V gene, CDR1 is SGDLS and CDR2 is YYNGEE. The CDR3 runs to 15 residues. The CDR3: CASSVAPDRAQPQHF. For the CDR3, the DNA is TGTGCCAGCAGCGTAGCCCCAGACAGGGCCCAGCCCCAGCATTTT. Together with reference TRBV9 and TRBJ1-5, the CDR3 gives the full variable domain: DSGVTQTPKHLITATGQRVTLRCSPRSGDLSVYWYQQSLDQGLQFLIQYYNGEERAKGNILERFSAQQFPDLHSELNLSSLELGDSALYFCASSVAPDRAQPQHFGDGTRLSIL.

This clone came up a few times. The rearrangement uses TRBV10-3 and TRBJ1-6; D uncertain. The length of the CDR3 is 16 residues. Germline CDR1 reads ENHRY; CDR2 reads SYGVKD. The ends were cut back, 4 bases at V and 0 bases at J, with 10 bases in the middle. In DNA form, the CDR3 reads TGTGCCATCAGTGCCCGAAAGAGCTCCTATAATTCACCCCTCCACTTT. Its translation: CAISARKSSYNSPLHF.